The 25 T cell receptor beta chains presented below share a single source sample, sequenced in a study of T cell responses to AZD1222 COVID-19 vaccine. Only in-frame clones appear in the TCRdb table, and some are missing; sequencing was by immunoSEQ multiplex PCR. The sample includes about 140,000 clones, about 90% seen only once; the top ten take roughly 7.5%. The material was peripheral blood, obtained 28 days after the second dose of the MenACWY control vaccine. The receptors here all came from an adult who received the MenACWY meningococcal vaccine as a control.

The J gene is TRBJ1-2, the V gene TRBV5-6; D might be TRBD1 (5 bases). The germline V and J ends were trimmed by 0 bases and 7 bases, with 16 bases remaining between them. Germline V gene sequence: CDR1 SGHDT, CDR2 YYEEEE. The CDR3 is made up of 15 amino acids. CDR3 coding DNA: TGTGCCAGCAGCTTGGCTCTCAGGGTAGCGTCTGGCTACACCTTC. As protein: CASSLALRVASGYTF.

The chain is built from TRBV19 and TRBJ1-5; TRBD1 matches 8 bases. This CDR3 comprises 15 residues. Looked up from germline, CDR1 is LNHDA and CDR2 is SQIVND (reference sequence). V gave up 4 bases and J gave up 6 bases; unmatched junction bases: 8. The CDR3: CASSTLTGAAQPQHF. In nucleotides, the CDR3 is TGTGCCAGTAGTACATTGACAGGGGCTGCTCAGCCCCAGCATTTT.

This clone appeared once. The rearrangement joins TRBV6-5 to TRBJ1-3, with D unclear. The ends were cut back, 5 bases at V and 1 base at J, with 12 bases in the middle. CDR3 length equals 15 residues. Germline CDR1 reads MNHEY; CDR2 reads SVGAGI. CDR3 DNA: TGTGCCAGCAGTAACAGACCGACTTCTGGAAACACCATATATTTT. It is translated as CASSNRPTSGNTIYF.

This clone was detected only a few times. The rearrangement links TRBV7-8 to TRBJ1-1, with a weak D call TRBD1 (6 bases). V lost 2 bases, J lost 4 bases, and 8 bases lay in between. There are 13 residues in the CDR3. CDR1 is SGHVS and CDR2 is FQNEAQ in the germline V gene. CDR3 in DNA: TGTGCCAGCAGCTTAACAGGGAGCACTGAAGCTTTCTTT. Protein sequence: CASSLTGSTEAFF.

This clone was counted once. This chain connects TRBV7-6 to TRBJ1-3; D not certain. The CDR3 is 17 amino acids. The ends were cut back, 5 bases at V and 0 bases at J, with 17 bases in the middle. Germline V lookup: CDR1 SGHVS, CDR2 FNYEAQ. The CDR3 is CASSAQTGPDSGNTIYF. DNA of the CDR3: TGTGCCAGCAGCGCCCAAACCGGACCGGACTCTGGAAACACCATATATTTT. The entire variable domain, with the rest obtained from reference TRBV7-6 and TRBJ1-3, is as follows: GAGVSQSPRYKVTKRGQDVALRCDPISGHVSLYWYRQALGQGPEFLTYFNYEAQQDKSGLPNDRFSAERPEGSISTLTIQRTEQRDSAMYRCASSAQTGPDSGNTIYFGEGSWLTVV.

This clone was observed a few times. The J gene is TRBJ2-3, the V gene TRBV5-1; weak D call: TRBD2 (5 bases). Trimming took off 0 bases at V and 0 bases at J, with 17 bases between the two ends. The germline CDR1 and CDR2 sequences are SGHRS and YFSETQ. The CDR3 sequence is 18 residues long. This chain's CDR3 is CASSLEFVELASTDTQYF. The CDR3 DNA is TGCGCCAGCAGCTTGGAGTTTGTCGAGCTAGCTAGCACAGATACGCAGTATTTT.

This clone was picked up one time. The chain couples TRBV5-1 to TRBJ1-3; D might be TRBD1 (6 bases). CDR1 SGHRS and CDR2 YFSETQ come from the germline V gene. CDR3 size: 16 residues. Deletions cut 4 bases from V and 4 bases from J, with 18 bases between. The CDR3 reads CASSGRRDKKGNTIYF. The CDR3 region has the DNA TGCGCCAGCAGCGGGCGCCGGGACAAGAAAGGAAACACCATATATTTT.

This clone has just one count. The chain carries TRBV28 and TRBJ1-2; TRBD1 matches at 7 bases. Germline CDR1 reads MDHEN; CDR2 reads SYDVKM. The length of the CDR3 is 13 residues. Germline trimming cut 6 bases from V and 4 bases from J; bases unmatched to any gene: 5. CDR3 sequence (DNA): TGTGCCAGCAGACCTGGACAGGTCTATGGCTACACCTTC. Translation: CASRPGQVYGYTF.

The V call is TRBV6-2 or TRBV6-3, the J call TRBJ1-5; D is unresolved. The CDR3 extends over 14 amino acids. V dropped 4 bases and J dropped 2 bases, with 9 bases sitting between them. CDR1 MNHEY and CDR2 SVGEGT come from the germline V gene. The CDR3, as DNA: TGTGCCAGCAGTTCGGAATACGGCAATCAGCCCCAGCATTTT. Residues: CASSSEYGNQPQHF.

The chain couples TRBV12-3 or TRBV12-4 to TRBJ2-1; D is undetermined. The CDR3 is made up of 12 amino acids. Trimming shortened V by 4 bases and J by 15 bases, and 16 bases separated the two germline ends. CDR3 sequence (DNA): TGTGCCAGCAGTTGGGTCGCCTCCGAGTTGTTCTTC. Translating it yields CASSWVASELFF.

This chain joins TRBV24-1 and TRBJ2-3; no firm D call. The CDR3 is made up of 14 amino acids. V lost 6 bases, J lost 4 bases, and 13 bases lay in between. CDR1 and CDR2 (germline): KGHDR, SFDVKD. The CDR3 spells CATSKDGNADTQYF. CDR3 in DNA: TGTGCCACCAGTAAGGACGGAAACGCAGATACGCAGTATTTT.

This chain joins TRBV7-3 and TRBJ1-1, with unresolved D. Per germline, CDR1 SGHTA and CDR2 FQGTGA. Trimming took 5 bases from V and 5 from J, leaving 12 bases between them. The length of the CDR3 is 13 residues. As DNA, the CDR3 is TGTGCCAGCAGCCCTCCAGGTGGGACTGAAGCTTTCTTT. This translates into CASSPPGGTEAFF. Looking up the rest from reference TRBV7-3 and TRBJ1-1 gives the full variable domain: GAGVSQTPSNKVTEKGKYVELRCDPISGHTALYWYRQSLGQGPEFLIYFQGTGAADDSGLPNDRFFAVRPEGSVSTLKIQRTERGDSAVYLCASSPPGGTEAFFGQGTRLTVV.

The chain couples TRBV18 to TRBJ1-3; maybe TRBD1 (5 bases). The CDR3 spans 16 residues. Germline V gene sequence: CDR1 KGHSH, CDR2 LQKENI. V was clipped by 1 base and J by 3 bases, with 13 bases between them. CDR3 residues: CASSPLRGAGGNTIYF. CDR3 bases: TGTGCCAGCTCACCACTTCGAGGGGCAGGTGGAAACACCATATATTTT.

This chain links TRBV3-1 (or the pseudogene TRBV3-2) with TRBJ1-4; D may be TRBD1 (6 bases). The CDR3 length is 16 residues. Germline loops: CDR1 LGHDT, CDR2 YNNKEL (reference sequence). V was shortened by 1 base and J by 1 base, with 10 bases between the two germline ends. CDR3 nucleotide sequence: TGTGCCAGCAGCCAAGTCCTCAGGGGAACTAATGAAAAACTGTTTTTT. Translation: CASSQVLRGTNEKLFF.

The chain uses TRBV3-1 (or the pseudogene TRBV3-2) and TRBJ1-2; D unclear. Germline V gene data show CDR1 as LGHDT and CDR2 as YNNKEL (reference sequence). With 4 bases removed from V and 9 bases from J, the gap between germline ends came to 9 bases. CDR3 length equals 11 residues. CDR3 bases: TGTGCCAGCAGCCTTGGAGTCCGCTACACCTTC. As protein: CASSLGVRYTF.

The V and J genes are TRBV12-3 or TRBV12-4 and TRBJ1-5; D is unresolved. The CDR3 sequence is 13 residues long. V lost 4 bases to trimming and J lost 5 bases, with 9 bases between them. The CDR3 DNA sequence: TGTGCCAGCAGTTCCCTCGCCCATCAGCCCCAGCATTTT. This sequence encodes CASSSLAHQPQHF.

The chain recombines TRBV5-1 with TRBJ2-3; 8 nucleotides match TRBD2. Germline assignment: CDR1 SGHRS and CDR2 YFSETQ. The length of the CDR3 is 15 residues. The trim removed 6 bases at V and 0 bases at J, leaving 6 bases unmatched. The chain's CDR3 is CASTISGTSTDTQYF. The CDR3 DNA is TGCGCCAGCACCATTAGCGGGACTAGCACAGATACGCAGTATTTT.

The V call is TRBV28, the J call TRBJ1-2; D is uncertain. The V gene lost 4 bases and the J gene lost 6 bases, with 12 bases spanning the gap. Germline CDR1 and CDR2: MDHEN and SYDVKM. The CDR3 extends over 13 amino acids. The CDR3 DNA sequence: TGTGCCAGCAGTTCCCTGGTAGGTGATGGCTACACCTTC. Its translation: CASSSLVGDGYTF.

J is TRBJ2-3 and V is TRBV5-1; 7 nucleotides align to TRBD1. Trimming cost V 4 bases and J 6 bases; bases outside gene matches: 2. Per germline, CDR1 SGHRS and CDR2 YFSETQ. The CDR3 has 12 amino acids. In DNA, the CDR3 is TGCGCCAGCAGCCAGACAGGGGATACGCAGTATTTT. Translation: CASSQTGDTQYF.

V is TRBV19 and J is TRBJ1-5, with TRBD1 as a possible D gene (6 bases). This CDR3 spans 14 amino acids. The V and J ends lost 4 bases and 4 bases respectively, with 11 bases between them. Germline CDR1 reads LNHDA; CDR2 reads SQIVND (reference sequence). CDR3 residues: CASSRYRDNQPQHF. CDR3 in DNA: TGTGCCAGTAGTAGATACAGGGATAATCAGCCCCAGCATTTT.

The CDR3 reads CASSSSRGFYEQYF. The CDR3 DNA reads as TGTGCCAGCAGTTCCTCCCGGGGGTTCTACGAGCAGTACTTC. The chain links TRBV28 to TRBJ2-7, with D possibly matching TRBD2 (6 bases). V was trimmed by 4 bases and J by 3 bases, leaving 13 bases between them. Germline CDR1 MDHEN, CDR2 SYDVKM. The CDR3 runs to 14 residues.

The gene calls are TRBV24-1 and TRBJ1-5, with D perhaps TRBD1 (5 bases). The CDR3 is 14 amino acids. Germline V gene lookup returns CDR1 KGHDR and CDR2 SFDVKD. V was cut by 3 bases and J by 6 bases, with 11 bases left in between. CDR3 bases: TGTGCCACCAGTGATCCAGGGCCCGGTCAGCCCCAGCATTTT. It codes for CATSDPGPGQPQHF.

The V call is TRBV4-1, the J call TRBJ1-5; 11 bases align to TRBD1. The CDR3 is made up of 17 amino acids. In germline, CDR1 is MGHRA, CDR2 YSYEKL. Trimming at V came to 0 bases and at J to 3 bases, leaving 4 bases not matched to a gene. CDR3: CASSQEGQGALNQPQHF. The CDR3 coding sequence is TGCGCCAGCAGCCAAGAAGGACAGGGGGCTCTCAATCAGCCCCAGCATTTT.

The sample holds one count of this clone. The J gene is TRBJ2-5, the V gene TRBV7-8; D is perhaps TRBD1 (6 bases). This CDR3 spans 14 amino acids. From germline, CDR1 is SGHVS and CDR2 FQNEAQ. V was trimmed by 3 bases and J by 5 bases, leaving 13 bases between them. The DNA for the CDR3 is TGTGCCAGCAGCTTCTGGTCAGGGGCCGAGACCCAGTACTTC. This sequence encodes CASSFWSGAETQYF.

The CDR3 nucleotides read TGTGCCAGCAGCTTATGGGGGGATAGCAATCAGCCCCAGCATTTT. Protein: CASSLWGDSNQPQHF. This chain connects TRBV7-2 to TRBJ1-5; D perhaps matches TRBD1 (5 bases). This CDR3 is 15 amino acids long. Germline assignment: CDR1 SGHTA and CDR2 FQGNSA. The germline V and J ends were trimmed by 2 bases and 0 bases, with 8 bases remaining between them.